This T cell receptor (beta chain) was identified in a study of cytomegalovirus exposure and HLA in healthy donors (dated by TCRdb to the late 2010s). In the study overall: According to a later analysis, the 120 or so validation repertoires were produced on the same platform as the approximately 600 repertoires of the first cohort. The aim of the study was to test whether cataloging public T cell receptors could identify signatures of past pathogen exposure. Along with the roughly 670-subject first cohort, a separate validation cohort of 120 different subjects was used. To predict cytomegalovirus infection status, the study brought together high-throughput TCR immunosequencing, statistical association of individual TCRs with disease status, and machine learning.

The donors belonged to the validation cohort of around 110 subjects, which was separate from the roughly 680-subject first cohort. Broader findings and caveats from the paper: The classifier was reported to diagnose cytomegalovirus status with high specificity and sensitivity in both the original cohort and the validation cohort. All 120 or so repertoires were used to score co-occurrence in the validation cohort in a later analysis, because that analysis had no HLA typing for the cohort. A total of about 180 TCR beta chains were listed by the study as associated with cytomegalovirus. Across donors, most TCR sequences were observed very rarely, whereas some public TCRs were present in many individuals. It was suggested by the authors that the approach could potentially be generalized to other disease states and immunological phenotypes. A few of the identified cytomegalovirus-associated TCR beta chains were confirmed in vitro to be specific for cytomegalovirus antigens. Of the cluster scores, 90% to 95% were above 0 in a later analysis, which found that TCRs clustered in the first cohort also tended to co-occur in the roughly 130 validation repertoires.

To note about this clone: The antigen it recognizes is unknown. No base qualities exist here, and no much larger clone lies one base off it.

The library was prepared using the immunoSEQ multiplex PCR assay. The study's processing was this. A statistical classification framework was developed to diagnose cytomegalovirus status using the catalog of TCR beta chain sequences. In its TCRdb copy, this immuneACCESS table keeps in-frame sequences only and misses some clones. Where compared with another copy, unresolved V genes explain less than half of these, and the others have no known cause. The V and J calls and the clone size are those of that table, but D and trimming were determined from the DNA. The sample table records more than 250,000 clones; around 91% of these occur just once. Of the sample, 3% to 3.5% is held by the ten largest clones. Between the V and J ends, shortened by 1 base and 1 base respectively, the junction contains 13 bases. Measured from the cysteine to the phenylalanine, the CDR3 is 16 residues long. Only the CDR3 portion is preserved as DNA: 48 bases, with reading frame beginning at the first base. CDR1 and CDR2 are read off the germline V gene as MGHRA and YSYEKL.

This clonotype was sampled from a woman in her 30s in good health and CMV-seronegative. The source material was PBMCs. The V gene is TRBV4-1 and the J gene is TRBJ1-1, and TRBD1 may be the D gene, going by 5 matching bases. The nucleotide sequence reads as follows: TGCGCCAGCAGCCAAGGTCAAAAACAGGCGAACACTGAAGCTTTCTTT. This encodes CASSQGQKQANTEAFF.